These T cell receptor beta chains were read from a single sample in a study of cytomegalovirus exposure and HLA in healthy donors. Generated by immunoSEQ multiplex PCR, the TCRdb table keeps only in-frame clones and is missing some. Of over 150,000 clones listed, 82% are singletons. Material: PBMCs. The receptors come from a man aged 45-65 years in good health and CMV-seropositive. CDR3s include the opening cysteine and the closing phenylalanine or tryptophan. The D gene is left open where the match is weak. The size field is filled for only some rows; it gives once, few, many or a size class.

TRBV28	-	TRBJ2-7	TRBD1	TGTGCCAGCAGTCTGGGACAGGGGAACGAGCAGTACTTC	CASSLGQGNEQYF
TRBV5-1	few	TRBJ2-5	TRBD2	TGCGCCAGCAGCTTCTCGGATAGCGGGGAGACCCAGTACTTC	CASSFSDSGETQYF
TRBV28	-	TRBJ2-5	-	TGTGCCAGCAGCCCGGACACCCTTGAGGAGAAAGAGACCCAGTACTTC	CASSPDTLEEKETQYF
TRBV5-4	-	TRBJ2-2	-	TGTGCCAGCAATAATCGCCGTTTCAAGGCGGGGAACACCGGGGAGCTGTTTTTT	CASNNRRFKAGNTGELFF
TRBV5-6	-	TRBJ2-5	TRBD1	TGTGCCAGCAGCTCCGCGGGACAGGGCCAAGAGACCCAGTACTTC	CASSSAGQGQETQYF
TRBV28	-	TRBJ2-3	TRBD2	TGTGCCAGCAGTTACGGGGGGGAAGATACGCAGTATTTT	CASSYGGEDTQYF
TRBV10-3	-	TRBJ2-3	TRBD2	TGTGCCATCAGTGAAAGGGGAGCGGGAAGGAGGACAGATACGCAGTATTTT	CAISERGAGRRTDTQYF
TRBV5-1	-	TRBJ1-2	TRBD1	TGCGCCAGCAGCTTGGGCCGGGACAGGGTCGTTGACTATGGCTACACCTTC	CASSLGRDRVVDYGYTF
TRBV2	-	TRBJ1-2	-	TGTGCCAGCAGTGACAGGGGTAACTATGGCTACACCTTC	CASSDRGNYGYTF
TRBV5-1	-	TRBJ2-3	-	TGCGCCAGCAGCTTGAATCCCCGCCAGGACAACACAGATACGCAGTATTTT	CASSLNPRQDNTDTQYF
TRBV6-1	-	TRBJ1-5	TRBD1	TGTGCCAGCAGTGTCTCGGGGACAGTTTGGGGGAGCAATCAGCCCCAGCATTTT	CASSVSGTVWGSNQPQHF
TRBV6-4	-	TRBJ2-2	TRBD2	TGTGCCAGCATCCTAGCGGGGGCGGGGTGGGAGCTGTTTTTT	CASILAGAGWELFF
TRBV30	-	TRBJ1-3	-	TGTGCCCTAAGTGCGTCTTCTGGAAACACCATATATTTT	CALSASSGNTIYF
TRBV15	-	TRBJ1-3	-	TGTGCCACCAGCAGAGAGCAGACAAGCTCTGGAAACACCATATATTTT	CATSREQTSSGNTIYF
TRBV4-1	-	TRBJ1-4	TRBD1	TGCGCCAGCAGCCAATTACAGGGGGTAGGAGAAAAACTGTTTTTT	CASSQLQGVGEKLFF
TRBV28	-	TRBJ1-1	-	TGTGCCAGCAGTCTCCTGGGAGACTACACTGAAGCTTTCTTT	CASSLLGDYTEAFF
TRBV7-9	-	TRBJ1-2	-	TGTGCCAGCAGCGTGTCCCAGGCGGGGGGCTACACCTTC	CASSVSQAGGYTF
TRBV7-9	once	TRBJ2-1	TRBD1	TGTGCCAGCAGCCGAAGGACAGGGGCCCACCATGAGCAGTTCTTC	CASSRRTGAHHEQFF
TRBV28	-	TRBJ2-4	TRBD1	TGTGCCAGCAGTCACCGGACAGGGCCAAATGCCAAAAACATTCAGTACTTC	CASSHRTGPNAKNIQYF
TRBV28	-	TRBJ1-3	-	TGTGCCAGCAACCTTCCAGGGGCAGGTGGAAACACCATATATTTT	CASNLPGAGGNTIYF
TRBV4-3	-	TRBJ1-2	-	TGCGCCAGCAGCCAAGATAGCGGGGCGCCCGGCTATGGCTACACCTTC	CASSQDSGAPGYGYTF
TRBV6-1	-	TRBJ2-7	TRBD1	TGTGCCAGCAGTGCATGGATGAGACAGGGGGTCCACGAGCAGTGCTTC	CASSAWMRQGVHEQCF